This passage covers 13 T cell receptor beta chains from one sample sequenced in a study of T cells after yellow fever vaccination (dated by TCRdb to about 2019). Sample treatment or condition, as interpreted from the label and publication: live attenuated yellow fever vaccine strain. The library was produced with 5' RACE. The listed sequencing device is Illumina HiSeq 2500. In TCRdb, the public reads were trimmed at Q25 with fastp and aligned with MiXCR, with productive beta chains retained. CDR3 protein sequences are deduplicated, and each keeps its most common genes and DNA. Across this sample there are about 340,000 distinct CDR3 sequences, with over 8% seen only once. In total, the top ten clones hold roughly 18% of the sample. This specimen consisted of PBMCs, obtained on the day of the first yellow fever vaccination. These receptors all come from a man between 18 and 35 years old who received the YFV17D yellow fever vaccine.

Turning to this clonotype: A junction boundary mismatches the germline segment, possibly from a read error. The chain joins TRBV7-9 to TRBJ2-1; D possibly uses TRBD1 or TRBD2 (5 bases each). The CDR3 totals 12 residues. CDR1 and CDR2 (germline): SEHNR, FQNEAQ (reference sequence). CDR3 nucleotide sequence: TGCGCGGGTGGACACTCCTACAATGAGCAGTTCTTC. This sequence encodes CAGGHSYNEQFF.

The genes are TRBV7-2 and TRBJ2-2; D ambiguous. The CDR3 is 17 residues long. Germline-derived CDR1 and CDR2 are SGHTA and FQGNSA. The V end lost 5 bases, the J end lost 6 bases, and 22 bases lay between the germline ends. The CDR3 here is CASSPGPRPVLPGELFF. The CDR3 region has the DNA TGTGCCAGCAGCCCAGGCCCCCGGCCCGTCCTCCCCGGGGAGCTGTTTTTT.

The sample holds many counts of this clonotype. CDR3 region: CSARWQNTEAFF. The CDR3 DNA follows: TGCAGTGCTAGGTGGCAGAACACTGAAGCTTTCTTT. This chain connects TRBV20-1 to TRBJ1-1, with D uncertain. The CDR3 extends over 12 amino acids. CDR1 is DFQATT and CDR2 is SNEGSKA in the germline V gene (reference sequence). The V end lost 3 bases, the J end lost 1 base, and 6 bases lay between the germline ends.

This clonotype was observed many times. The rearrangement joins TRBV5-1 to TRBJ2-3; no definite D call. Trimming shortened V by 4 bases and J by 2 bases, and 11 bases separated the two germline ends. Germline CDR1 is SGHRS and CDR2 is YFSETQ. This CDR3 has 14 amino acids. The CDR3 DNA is TGCGCCAGCAGCACAAACCTAGTCACAGATACGCAGTATTTT. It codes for CASSTNLVTDTQYF.

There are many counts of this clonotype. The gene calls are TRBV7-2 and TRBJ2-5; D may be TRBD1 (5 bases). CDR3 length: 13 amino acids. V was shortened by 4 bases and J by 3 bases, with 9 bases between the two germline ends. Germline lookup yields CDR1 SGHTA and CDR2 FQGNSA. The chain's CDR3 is CASSWGGKETQYF. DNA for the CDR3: TGTGCCAGCAGCTGGGGCGGCAAAGAGACCCAGTACTTC.

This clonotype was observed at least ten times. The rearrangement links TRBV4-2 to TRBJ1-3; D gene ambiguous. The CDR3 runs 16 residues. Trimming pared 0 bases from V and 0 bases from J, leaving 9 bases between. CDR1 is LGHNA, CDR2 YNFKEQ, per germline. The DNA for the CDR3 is TGTGCCAGCAGCCAAGATCGGGCGAGCTCTGGAAACACCATATATTTT. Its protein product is CASSQDRASSGNTIYF.

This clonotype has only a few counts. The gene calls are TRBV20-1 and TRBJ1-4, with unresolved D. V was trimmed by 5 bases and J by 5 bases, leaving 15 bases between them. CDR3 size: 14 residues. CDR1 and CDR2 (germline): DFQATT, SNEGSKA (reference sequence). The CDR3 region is CSADLEGGNEKLFF. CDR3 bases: TGCAGTGCTGATCTGGAGGGAGGAAATGAAAAACTGTTTTTT.

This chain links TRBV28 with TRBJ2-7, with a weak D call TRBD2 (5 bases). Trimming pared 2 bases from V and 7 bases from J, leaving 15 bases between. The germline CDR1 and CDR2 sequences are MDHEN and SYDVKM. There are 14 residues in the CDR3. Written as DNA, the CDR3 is TGTGCCAGCAGTTTAGGAGGAGCGGCGAGTGAGCAGTACTTC. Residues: CASSLGGAASEQYF. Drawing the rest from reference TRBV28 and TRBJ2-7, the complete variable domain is DVKVTQSSRYLVKRTGEKVFLECVQDMDHENMFWYRQDPGLGLRLIYFSYDVKMKEKGDIPEGYSVSREKKERFSLILESASTNQTSMYLCASSLGGAASEQYFGPGTRLTVT.

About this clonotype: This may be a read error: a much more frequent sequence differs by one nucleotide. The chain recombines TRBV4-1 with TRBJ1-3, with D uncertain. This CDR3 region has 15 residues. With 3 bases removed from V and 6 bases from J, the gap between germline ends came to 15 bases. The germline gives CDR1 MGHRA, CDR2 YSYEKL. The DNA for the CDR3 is TGCGCCAGCAGCCAGACGACCGATCGGATAAACACCATATATTTT. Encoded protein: CASSQTTDRINTIYF.

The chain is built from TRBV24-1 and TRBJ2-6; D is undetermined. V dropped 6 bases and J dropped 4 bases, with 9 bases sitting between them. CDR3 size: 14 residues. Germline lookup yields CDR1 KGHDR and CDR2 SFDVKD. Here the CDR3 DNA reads TGTGCCACCAGTAATAGAGCCGGGGCCAACGTCCTGACTTTC. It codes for CATSNRAGANVLTF.

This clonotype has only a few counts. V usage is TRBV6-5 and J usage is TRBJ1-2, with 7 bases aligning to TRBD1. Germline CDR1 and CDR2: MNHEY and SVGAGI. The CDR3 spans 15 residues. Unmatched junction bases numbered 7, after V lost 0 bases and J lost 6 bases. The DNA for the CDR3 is TGTGCCAGCAGTTACTCGATGGGACAGCGTAATGGCTACACCTTC. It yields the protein CASSYSMGQRNGYTF.

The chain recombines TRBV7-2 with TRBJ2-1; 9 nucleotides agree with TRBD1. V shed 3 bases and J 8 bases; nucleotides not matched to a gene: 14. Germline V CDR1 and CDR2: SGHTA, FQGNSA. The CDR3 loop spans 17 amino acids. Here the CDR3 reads CASSFSGTGYFFDEQFF. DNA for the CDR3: TGTGCCAGCAGCTTCTCCGGGACAGGGTACTTTTTCGATGAGCAGTTCTTC.

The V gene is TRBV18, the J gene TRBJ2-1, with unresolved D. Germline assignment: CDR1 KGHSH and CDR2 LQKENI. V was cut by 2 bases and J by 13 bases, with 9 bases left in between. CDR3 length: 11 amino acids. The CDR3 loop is CASSPSIIQFF. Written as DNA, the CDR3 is TGTGCCAGCTCACCATCTATAATTCAGTTCTTC. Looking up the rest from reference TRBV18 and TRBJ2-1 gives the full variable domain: NAGVMQNPRHLVRRRGQEARLRCSPMKGHSHVYWYRQLPEEGLKFMVYLQKENIIDESGMPKERFSAEFPKEGPSILRIQQVVRGDSAAYFCASSPSIIQFFGPGTRLTVL.